This T cell receptor (beta chain) was found in a study of a mutant IDH1 vaccine in newly diagnosed glioma. Time point in this sample: week 23, last vaccination. A single vaccine dose contained 300 ug of mutant IDH1 20-mer peptide, and topical imiquimod was used with it. The CDR3 is 14 amino acids. Per germline, CDR1 GTSNPN and CDR2 SVGIG (reference sequence). V gave up 0 bases and J gave up 6 bases; unmatched junction bases: 5. To note about this clone: The target antigen is unknown.

TCRdb's copy holds only in-frame clones and misses some; the assay was immunoSEQ multiplex PCR. The table records tens of thousands of clones, roughly 79% of them present only once. The clonotype originates from a man aged 40-49 years with glioma. V and J are TRBV30 and TRBJ1-5; 7 bases are shared with TRBD1. The source material was PBMCs, sampled from a glioma patient whose treatment included an IDH1 peptide vaccine. The chain's CDR3 is CAWSVGRGPQPQHF. The CDR3 bases are TGTGCCTGGAGTGTAGGGAGGGGGCCTCAGCCCCAGCATTTT.